These 17 T cell receptor beta chains came from one sample sequenced in a study of blood T cells in healthy people across ages. Sample-barcoded 5' priming and a J-beta primer mix drove a second PCR of about 6 to 12 cycles. MiXCR, applied by TCRdb to the 5' RACE reads, yields one record per CDR3 protein. This table has hundreds of thousands of distinct CDR3 sequences, 50% to 65% appearing once. The specimen was blood. These TCRs come from an elderly man in good health.

The genes are TRBV11-2 and TRBJ2-1, with 9 bases fitting TRBD2. Looked up from germline, CDR1 is SGHAT and CDR2 is FQNNGV. J was trimmed by 0 bases and V by 4 bases; bases with no gene match: 4. This CDR3 comprises 16 residues. CDR3 nucleotide sequence: TGTGCCAGCAGCTCCCTAGCGGGGAGCTCCTACAATGAGCAGTTCTTC. As protein: CASSSLAGSSYNEQFF.

A few counts support this clonotype. This CDR3 reads CASSLVGFHQETQYF. The DNA of the CDR3 is TGTGCCAGCAGCTTAGTGGGTTTCCACCAAGAGACCCAGTACTTC. The gene calls are TRBV7-2 and TRBJ2-5; the D is unclear. Trimming removed 1 base at V and 0 bases at J, with 9 bases between. The CDR3 is 15 amino acids. CDR1 SGHTA and CDR2 FQGNSA come from the germline V gene.

This clonotype was found a few times. The J gene is TRBJ2-7, the V gene TRBV20-1; possibly TRBD1 for D (5 bases). The J call is uncertain, as TRBJ2-5 better fits the DNA end. CDR1 is DFQATT, CDR2 SNEGSKA, per germline (reference sequence). This CDR3 spans 12 amino acids. The CDR3 sequence is CSARSGAETQYF. CDR3 DNA sequence: TGCAGTGCCAGATCTGGGGCGGAGACCCAGTACTTC.

With respect to this clonotype: A read error may produce the germline difference seen at one junction end. The genes are TRBV20-1 and TRBJ2-5; the D is unclear. Germline lookup yields CDR1 DFQATT and CDR2 SNEGSKA (reference sequence). This CDR3 is built from 11 residues. The CDR3 coding sequence is TGCAGTGCTAGGCCCATAGAGACCCAGTACTTT. Translating gives CSARPIETQYF.

The chain carries TRBV4-1 and TRBJ1-1; D call uncertain. Germline V gene data show CDR1 as MGHRA and CDR2 as YSYEKL. V gave up 2 bases and J gave up 7 bases, with 8 bases separating them. CDR3 size: 12 residues. The CDR3 region is CASSQSSVEAFF. The CDR3 nucleotides read TGCGCCAGCAGCCAATCGTCGGTTGAAGCTTTCTTT.

As concerns this clonotype: At one end the junction does not follow the germline gene, possibly because of a read error. The chain joins TRBV5-1 to TRBJ2-7, with 14 bases fitting TRBD2. The J call could be wrong; TRBJ2-4 is a better fit for the DNA end. The CDR3 extends over 18 amino acids. The germline gives CDR1 SGHRS, CDR2 YFSETQ. CDR3 nucleotides: TGCGCCAGCAGCGCGGGACTAGCGGGAGCAGGCGGCAAAAGCATTCAGTACTTC. Translated, it gives CASSAGLAGAGGKSIQYF.

This clonotype has just a few counts. The rearrangement joins TRBV6-6 to TRBJ2-5; TRBD1 aligns across 7 bases. The J call is doubtful: the DNA matches TRBJ2-7 better. This CDR3 region has 16 residues. The germline V gene has CDR1 MNHNY and CDR2 SVGAGI (reference sequence). CDR3 bases: TGTGCCAGCAGTTATGCCCCCAAGACAGGGCGGTACGAGCAGTACTTC. This codes for CASSYAPKTGRYEQYF.

This clonotype was seen more than once but under ten times. V usage is TRBV21-1 and J usage is TRBJ1-4. TRBV21-1 is a listed pseudogene. This CDR3 has 13 residues. Written as DNA, the CDR3 is TGTGCCAGCAGCATCGGGGGGGATGAAAAACTGTTTTTT. Residues: CASSIGGDEKLFF.

The chain has TRBV7-9 and TRBJ1-2, with D unresolved. Trimming removed 1 base from V and 1 base from J, with 10 bases in between. The CDR3 totals 15 residues. The germline CDR1 and CDR2 sequences are SEHNR and FQNEAQ (reference sequence). The CDR3 here is CASSLDASNNYGYTF. CDR3 nucleotide sequence: TGTGCCAGCAGCTTAGATGCCTCGAATAACTATGGCTACACCTTC.

In this sample, this clonotype turned up many times. This chain links TRBV7-9 with TRBJ1-1; perhaps TRBD1 as D (5 bases). CDR1 SEHNR and CDR2 FQNEAQ come from the germline V gene (reference sequence). Trimming removed 3 bases at V and 2 bases at J, with 7 bases between. This CDR3 has 13 amino acids. The CDR3, as DNA: TGTGCCAGCAGCTTCACAGGAAACACTGAAGCTTTCTTT. It codes for CASSFTGNTEAFF.

The rearrangement links TRBV20-1 to TRBJ2-3; 12 bases map to TRBD2. CDR1 is DFQATT, CDR2 SNEGSKA, per germline (reference sequence). V lost 2 bases, J lost 14 bases, and 14 bases stayed unmatched. The CDR3 loop spans 15 amino acids. The CDR3 protein is CSARRLAGGPGYAYF. Here the CDR3 DNA reads TGCAGTGCTAGAAGGCTAGCGGGAGGGCCCGGATACGCGTATTTT.

J is TRBJ2-3 and V is TRBV20-1, with D perhaps TRBD1 or TRBD2 (5 bases each). Germline V gene lookup returns CDR1 DFQATT and CDR2 SNEGSKA (reference sequence). CDR3 length equals 15 residues. With 1 base removed from V and 2 bases from J, the gap between germline ends came to 13 bases. CDR3 loop: CSARGLTGPTDTQYF. The CDR3, as DNA: TGCAGTGCTAGAGGTTTGACGGGGCCCACAGATACGCAGTATTTT.

This clonotype has just a few counts. This chain uses TRBV25-1 with TRBJ2-3; D is undetermined. V was shortened by 4 bases and J by 11 bases, with 13 bases between the two germline ends. This CDR3 contains 12 residues. Germline loops: CDR1 MGHDK, CDR2 SYGVNS. CDR3 region: CASSALPLRQYF. The CDR3 DNA sequence: TGTGCCAGCAGTGCTCTCCCTCTCAGGCAGTATTTT.

CDR3 coding DNA: TGTGCCAGCAGCTCCGTTTATACCAGGGGGCAGAGTGAAGCTTTCTTT. Its translation is CASSSVYTRGQSEAFF. V and J are TRBV7-9 and TRBJ1-1; TRBD1 agrees at 8 bases. This CDR3 has 16 residues. Germline V gene data show CDR1 as SEHNR and CDR2 as FQNEAQ (reference sequence). V gave up 4 bases and J gave up 7 bases; unmatched junction bases: 14.

The V gene is TRBV7-9, the J gene TRBJ2-1, with 11 bases fitting TRBD2. Trimming removed 3 bases from V and 0 bases from J; junction bases left unmatched: 1. The germline V gene has CDR1 SEHNR and CDR2 FQNEAQ (reference sequence). The CDR3 sequence is 16 residues long. The CDR3 DNA sequence: TGTGCCAGCAGCTTGACTAGCGGGGTCTCCTACAATGAGCAGTTCTTC. Its translation: CASSLTSGVSYNEQFF.

This clonotype showed up just a few times. The genes are TRBV7-9 and TRBJ2-5; 7 nucleotides align to TRBD2. Trimming at V came to 0 bases and at J to 13 bases, leaving 5 bases not matched to a gene. Germline assignment: CDR1 SEHNR and CDR2 FQNEAQ (reference sequence). The CDR3 consists of 12 residues. The CDR3 region is CASSLAGRETYF. The CDR3 DNA sequence: TGTGCCAGCAGCTTAGCAGGGCGGGAGACGTACTTC.

This clonotype was counted a few times. The chain links TRBV29-1 to TRBJ2-7, with TRBD2 matching 8 bases. The CDR3 contains 14 residues. Germline-derived CDR1 and CDR2 are SQVTM and ANQGSEA. J lost 2 bases, V lost 4 bases, and 7 bases had no gene match. The CDR3 nucleotides are TGCAGCGTTGGCGGGGGGCTTGGGGCCTACGAGCAGTACTTC. Translated, it gives CSVGGGLGAYEQYF.